The TCR beta chain under discussion was sequenced for a study of technical replicates of blood from several donors. The V end was cut by 0 bases, the J end by 4 bases, with 10 bases between. CDR3 length: 14 amino acids. Germline CDR1 SGHRS, CDR2 YFSETQ. Data came from immunoSEQ multiplex PCR; TCRdb stores just in-frame clones and leaves some out. The table records approximately 92,000 clones, 95% of them present only once. The sequence came from a human donor in good health. This chain uses TRBV5-1 with TRBJ1-2; D perhaps matches TRBD1 (5 bases). Sequencing was done on a sample of T cells isolated from PBMCs. This CDR3 is CASSLEQAGYGYTF. The CDR3 DNA is TGCGCCAGCAGCTTGGAACAGGCTGGCTATGGCTACACCTTC. The entire variable domain, with the rest obtained from reference TRBV5-1 and TRBJ1-2, is as follows: KAGVTQTPRYLIKTRGQQVTLSCSPISGHRSVSWYQQTPGQGLQFLFEYFSETQRNKGNFPGRFSGRQFSNSRSEMNVSTLELGDSALYLCASSLEQAGYGYTFGSGTRLTVV.